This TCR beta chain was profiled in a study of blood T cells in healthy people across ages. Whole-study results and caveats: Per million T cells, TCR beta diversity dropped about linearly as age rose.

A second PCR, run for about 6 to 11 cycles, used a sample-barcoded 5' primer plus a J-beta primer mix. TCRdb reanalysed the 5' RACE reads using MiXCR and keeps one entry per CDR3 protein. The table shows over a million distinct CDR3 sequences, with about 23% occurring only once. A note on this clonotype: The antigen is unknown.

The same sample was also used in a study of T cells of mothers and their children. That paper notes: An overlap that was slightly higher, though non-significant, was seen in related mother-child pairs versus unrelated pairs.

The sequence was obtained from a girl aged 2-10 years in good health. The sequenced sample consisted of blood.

The CDR3 spells CASSLGVTSQPQHF. The CDR3 DNA reads as TGTGCCAGCAGCTTGGGGGTTACGAGTCAGCCCCAGCATTTT. This sequence joins TRBV7-8 and TRBJ1-5, with D tentatively TRBD1 (5 bases). V lost 3 bases, J lost 6 bases, and 12 bases lay in between. Germline CDR1 SGHVS, CDR2 FQNEAQ. CDR3 length: 14 amino acids.